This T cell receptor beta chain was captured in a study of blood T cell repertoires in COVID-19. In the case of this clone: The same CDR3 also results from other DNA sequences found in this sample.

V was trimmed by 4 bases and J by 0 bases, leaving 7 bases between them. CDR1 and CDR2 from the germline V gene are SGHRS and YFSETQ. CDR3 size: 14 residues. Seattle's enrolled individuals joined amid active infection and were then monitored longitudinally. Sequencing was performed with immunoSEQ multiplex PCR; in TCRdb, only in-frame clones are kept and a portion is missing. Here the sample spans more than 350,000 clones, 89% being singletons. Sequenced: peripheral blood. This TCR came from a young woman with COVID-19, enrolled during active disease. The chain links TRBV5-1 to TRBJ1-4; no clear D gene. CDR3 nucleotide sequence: TGCGCCAGCAGCCTGACAACAACTAATGAAAAACTGTTTTTT. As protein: CASSLTTTNEKLFF.